The 11 T cell receptor beta chains below come from one sample, sequenced in a study of blood T cell repertoires in COVID-19. TCRdb keeps only in-frame clones here, not all; method: immunoSEQ multiplex PCR. The repertoire holds 150,000 to 200,000 clones, with around four fifths as singletons. The sample taken for sequencing was peripheral blood. The receptor set was obtained from a man between 70 and 80 years old with active or convalescent COVID-19.

This chain joins TRBV25-1 and TRBJ2-1; possible D gene TRBD2, 7 bases. The CDR3 has 14 amino acids. Between the trimmed V and J ends, which lost 4 bases and 8 bases, there was a span of 15 bases. The germline V gene has CDR1 MGHDK and CDR2 SYGVNS. The CDR3 here is CASSGTWGGDEQFF. DNA for the CDR3: TGTGCCAGCAGTGGTACATGGGGGGGCGATGAGCAGTTCTTC.

This rearrangement joins TRBV12-3 or TRBV12-4 to TRBJ2-7; no definite D call. The CDR3 has 13 amino acids. V was shortened by 3 bases and J by 3 bases, with 9 bases between the two germline ends. The chain's CDR3 is CASSFSIHYEQYF. The CDR3 bases are TGTGCCAGCAGTTTTTCCATCCACTACGAGCAGTACTTC.

This clone was observed a handful of times. V is TRBV6-5 and J is TRBJ2-3; tentatively, D is TRBD2 (6 bases). Germline V gene data show CDR1 as MNHEY and CDR2 as SVGAGI. Trimming took 4 bases from V and 6 from J, leaving 17 bases between them. This CDR3 region has 15 residues. The CDR3 nucleotides are TGTGCCAGCAGTTCCTTAATCGGGAGCCAGGATACGCAGTATTTT. It translates to CASSSLIGSQDTQYF.

The V gene is TRBV3-1 (or the pseudogene TRBV3-2), the J gene TRBJ2-5; D perhaps matches TRBD2 (6 bases). Germline V gene data show CDR1 as LGHDT and CDR2 as YNNKEL (reference sequence). This CDR3 has 15 amino acids. Trimming shortened V by 0 bases and J by 4 bases, and 12 bases separated the two germline ends. The CDR3 region has the DNA TGTGCCAGCAGCCAAGACGCCCGGGGAGGAGAGACCCAGTACTTC. It codes for CASSQDARGGETQYF.

The CDR3 nucleotides are TGCGCCAGCAGCCAAGTTTTGCCAGGGTCGAATTCACCCCTCCACTTT. This codes for CASSQVLPGSNSPLHF. V gene TRBV4-3 combines with J gene TRBJ1-6; D may be TRBD1 (5 bases). Germline CDR1 is LGHNA and CDR2 is YSLEER. V gave up 1 base and J gave up 7 bases, with 14 bases separating them. CDR3 length: 16 amino acids.

This chain joins TRBV5-5 and TRBJ2-2; TRBD2 agrees at 9 bases. The V gene end was trimmed by 10 bases and the J gene end by 6 bases; junction bases not matched to a gene: 19. This CDR3 has 17 residues. CDR1 SGHKS and CDR2 YYEKEE come from the germline V gene (reference sequence). CDR3 nucleotides: TGTGCCCGCCGCTGGATTCCTCGCGGGGGGGCGTCCGGGGAGCTGTTTTTT. Translated: CARRWIPRGGASGELFF.

The chain couples TRBV18 to TRBJ2-3, with D possibly TRBD2 on 5 matching bases. The germline V gene has CDR1 KGHSH and CDR2 LQKENI. V lost 0 bases, J lost 0 bases, and 22 bases lay in between. This CDR3 has 20 residues. CDR3 DNA sequence: TGTGCCAGCTCACCACCGGTCTTTGTTCGGGTGCCGGGAAGCACAGATACGCAGTATTTT. It specifies CASSPPVFVRVPGSTDTQYF.

V and J are TRBV19 and TRBJ1-2, with D perhaps matching TRBD1 (5 bases). Trimming stripped 3 bases from V and 6 bases from J, with 11 bases between. The CDR3 spans 13 residues. From germline, CDR1 is LNHDA and CDR2 SQIVND (reference sequence). CDR3 coding DNA: TGTGCCAGTAGTATTGGCCAGGGTGATGGCTACACCTTC. It specifies CASSIGQGDGYTF.

This clone has a handful of counts. This sequence joins TRBV3-1 (or the pseudogene TRBV3-2) and TRBJ2-7, with D uncertain. Trimming removed 4 bases at V and 2 bases at J, with 12 bases between. Looked up from germline, CDR1 is LGHDT and CDR2 is YNNKEL (reference sequence). The CDR3 covers 14 residues. The CDR3 region is CASSRATNTYEQYF. The CDR3 DNA reads TGTGCCAGCAGCCGGGCGACAAACACCTACGAGCAGTACTTC.

CDR3 sequence (DNA): TGTGCCAGCAGCTTCGTACGGCGGGGGGACGCAGATACGCAGTATTTT. The encoded protein is CASSFVRRGDADTQYF. The chain links TRBV5-8 to TRBJ2-3; 8 bases fit TRBD2. CDR1 is SGHTS and CDR2 is YDEGEE in the germline V gene. This CDR3 region has 16 residues. V trimming: 2 bases; J trimming: 4 bases; junction bases outside the gene matches: 9.

The chain has TRBV19 and TRBJ1-1; no clear D gene. The CDR3 has 11 residues. The V end lost 7 bases, the J end lost 4 bases, and 7 bases lay between the germline ends. Germline CDR1 and CDR2: LNHDA and SQIVND (reference sequence). The CDR3 DNA follows: TGTGCCAGTACCAGTTCCACTGAAGCTTTCTTT. Translation: CASTSSTEAFF.